This T cell receptor (beta chain) was recorded in a study of blood T cells in healthy people across ages. The overall study: About one barcoded TCR beta cDNA was captured per two T cells. Study findings and constraints: Older age coincided with a roughly linear decline in TCR beta diversity per million T cells.

Comment on this clonotype: Its target is unknown.

In germline, CDR1 is LGHDT, CDR2 YNNKEL (reference sequence). The CDR3 totals 13 residues. Combining a sample-barcoded 5' primer with a J-beta primer mix, a second PCR ran for roughly 7 to 11 cycles. A minimum of 3 million CDR3-containing paired-end reads was obtained for each sample. TCRdb independently ran MiXCR on the 5' RACE reads; one entry per CDR3 protein. The table records approximately 800,000 distinct CDR3 sequences, under 30% of them present only once. The same data also contributed to another study, on T cells of mothers and their children. That source adds: It was related mother-child pairs that showed slightly higher overlap than unrelated pairs, without reaching significance.

The receptor comes from a boy under 18 in good health. Sequencing was done on a sample of blood. The V call is TRBV3-1, the J call TRBJ2-5; D might be TRBD1 (5 bases). The J call may be mistaken, given a closer DNA end match to TRBJ2-7. The DNA of the CDR3 is TGTGCCAGCAGCCAAAACCCAGGGTACGAGCAGTACTTC. As protein: CASSQNPGYEQYF.